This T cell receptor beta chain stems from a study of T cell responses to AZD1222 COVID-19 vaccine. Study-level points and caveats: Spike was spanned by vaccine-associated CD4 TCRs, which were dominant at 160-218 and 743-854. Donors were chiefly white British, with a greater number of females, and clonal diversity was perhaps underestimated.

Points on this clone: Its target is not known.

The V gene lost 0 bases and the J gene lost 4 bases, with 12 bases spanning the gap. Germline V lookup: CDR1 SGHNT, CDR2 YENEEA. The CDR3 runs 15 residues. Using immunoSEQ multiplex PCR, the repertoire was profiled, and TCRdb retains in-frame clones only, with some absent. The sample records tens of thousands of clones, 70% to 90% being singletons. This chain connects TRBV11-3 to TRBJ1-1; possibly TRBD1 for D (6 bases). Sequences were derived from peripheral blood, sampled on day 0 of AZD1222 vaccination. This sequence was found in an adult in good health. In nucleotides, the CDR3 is TGTGCCAGCAGCTTAGATCTTAGGGGGAGCACTGAAGCTTTCTTT. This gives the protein CASSLDLRGSTEAFF. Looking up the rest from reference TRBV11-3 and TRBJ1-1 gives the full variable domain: EAGVVQSPRYKIIEKKQPVAFWCNPISGHNTLYWYLQNLGQGPELLIRYENEEAVDDSQLPKDRFSAERLKGVDSTLKIQPAELGDSAVYLCASSLDLRGSTEAFFGQGTRLTVV.